This TCR beta chain comes out of a study of Ad26.COV2.S vaccination and SARS-CoV-2 variants. Sequencing was performed with immunoSEQ multiplex PCR; in TCRdb, only in-frame clones are kept and a portion is missing. The table records almost 400,000 clones, 75% to 90% of them present only once. Treatment reported: approximately 18 received Ad26.COV2.S at low or high dose, single or two shots; five or six received placebo; per-sample allocation not given. Material that was analyzed had been drawn on day 63 after the first vaccine or placebo injection. Here the sequenced sample was peripheral blood, taken in a trial of Ad26.COV2.S vaccine versus placebo. The sequence derives from a person between 18 and 65 years old who received the Ad26.COV2.S COVID-19 vaccine or a placebo.

CDR3 amino acids: CASSGKGSLAGGETQYF. CDR3 in DNA: TGTGCCAGCAGTGGGAAGGGGAGTCTAGCGGGAGGGGAGACCCAGTACTTC. This chain uses TRBV28 with TRBJ2-5, with 12 positions matching TRBD2. Germline CDR1 and CDR2: MDHEN and SYDVKM. The CDR3 is 17 amino acids. Losses at the gene ends were 5 bases for V and 5 bases for J; bases not matched to a gene: 12.